A single sample gave rise to the 23 T cell receptor beta chains below, sequenced in a study of identical twins. TCRdb processed the 5' RACE reads anew with MiXCR; each CDR3 protein has one entry. Among about 340,000 distinct CDR3 sequences listed, around 12% were seen once. The same sample was also used in a study of yellow fever vaccine responses in identical twins.

Sequencing was carried out using CD8+ T cells sorted from blood. The receptors here all came from a woman aged 18-29 years in good health.

In this sample, this clonotype turned up a few times. The chain uses TRBV27 and TRBJ2-7; possibly TRBD2 for D (7 bases). V shed 4 bases and J shed 4 bases, with 14 bases lying between them. The CDR3 totals 14 residues. The germline V gene has CDR1 MNHEY and CDR2 SMNVEV (reference sequence). CDR3 DNA: TGTGCCAGCAGTTCCGGGGGAGGGGGGTACGAGCAGTACTTC. Translation: CASSSGGGGYEQYF.

The chain is built from TRBV18 and TRBJ2-1, with D tentatively TRBD1 (6 bases). V was shortened by 3 bases and J by 3 bases, with 15 bases between the two germline ends. CDR3 length: 16 amino acids. Germline CDR1 reads KGHSH; CDR2 reads LQKENI. CDR3 DNA: TGTGCCAGCTCACCCACAGGGATCGGGGTCTACAATGAGCAGTTCTTC. It is translated as CASSPTGIGVYNEQFF.

This clonotype was seen a handful of times. V usage is TRBV2 and J usage is TRBJ2-1; 11 bases are a match to TRBD2. V shed 3 bases and J 7 bases; nucleotides not matched to a gene: 8. Germline loops: CDR1 SNHLY, CDR2 FYNNEI. CDR3 length: 16 amino acids. The DNA for the CDR3 is TGTGCCAGCAGTGAGGGAACTAGCGGGAGAGGTAATGAGCAGTTCTTC. This gives the protein CASSEGTSGRGNEQFF.

This chain's CDR3 is CASSLKTAAWEQYV. For the CDR3, the DNA is TGTGCCAGCAGCTTAAAAACAGCCGCTTGGGAGCAGTACGTC. The V gene is TRBV7-7, the J gene TRBJ2-7; D is unclear. Trimming stripped 2 bases from V and 7 bases from J, with 15 bases between. Per germline, CDR1 SSHAT and CDR2 FNYEAQ (reference sequence). The CDR3 is 14 amino acids.

In its sample, this clonotype was seen a few times. This chain connects TRBV21-1 to TRBJ1-5. TRBV21-1 is given as a pseudogene. The CDR3 consists of 17 residues. In DNA form, the CDR3 reads TGTGCCAGCACCCTCCCACTAGGACAGGGTAGCAATCAGCCCCAGCATTTT. Protein: CASTLPLGQGSNQPQHF.

This clonotype occurred a few times. The gene calls are TRBV27 and TRBJ2-1; TRBD2 aligns across 15 bases. V lost 6 bases, J lost 7 bases, and 7 bases stayed unmatched. Germline V gives CDR1 MNHEY, CDR2 SMNVEV (reference sequence). This CDR3 has 16 amino acids. CDR3 in amino acids: CASSLPGTSGRNEQFF. CDR3 DNA sequence: TGTGCCAGCAGCCTGCCCGGGACTAGCGGGAGGAATGAGCAGTTCTTC.

The chain employs TRBV9 and TRBJ2-7; a possible D gene is TRBD1 (5 bases). The CDR3 length is 15 residues. Trimming removed 0 bases from V and 1 base from J, with 11 bases in between. Germline V lookup: CDR1 SGDLS, CDR2 YYNGEE. CDR3 in DNA: TGTGCCAGCAGCGTAGTCCCGGACATATCCTACGAGCAGTACTTC. Protein sequence: CASSVVPDISYEQYF.

This clonotype turned up a few times. The CDR3 nucleotides are TGTGCCAGCAGTTTCGGGGTATTCTACGAGCAGTACTTC. Its protein product is CASSFGVFYEQYF. The V and J genes are TRBV7-6 and TRBJ2-7, with a possible D match to TRBD2 (5 bases). Germline CDR1 reads SGHVS; CDR2 reads FNYEAQ. The ends were cut back, 6 bases at V and 3 bases at J, with 12 bases in the middle. This CDR3 is built from 13 residues.

In this sample, this clonotype turned up a few times. The chain uses TRBV27 and TRBJ1-5; 7 nucleotides line up with TRBD1. CDR3 length: 13 amino acids. The trim removed 8 bases at V and 1 base at J, leaving 2 bases unmatched. Germline V gene data show CDR1 as MNHEY and CDR2 as SMNVEV (reference sequence). This CDR3 is CASQGDSNQPQHF. The CDR3 DNA reads as TGTGCCAGCCAGGGGGACAGCAATCAGCCCCAGCATTTT.

This clonotype has more than one count but fewer than ten. The chain recombines TRBV5-5 with TRBJ2-7; D is undetermined. The germline V gene encodes CDR1 SGHKS and CDR2 YYEKEE (reference sequence). Trimming left V 0 bases short and J 2 bases short, with 9 bases between. The CDR3 contains 14 residues. The CDR3 loop reads CASSLARTAYEQYF. The CDR3 region has the DNA TGTGCCAGCAGCTTGGCCCGAACCGCCTACGAGCAGTACTTC.

This chain joins TRBV20-1 and TRBJ2-2, with D possibly called TRBD1 or TRBD2 (5 bases each). V was cut by 5 bases and J by 6 bases, with 19 bases left in between. The germline gives CDR1 DFQATT, CDR2 SNEGSKA (reference sequence). The CDR3 runs 15 residues. The CDR3 sequence is CSAAPGAVEAGELFF. The CDR3 nucleotides read TGCAGTGCTGCCCCCGGGGCCGTGGAGGCCGGGGAGCTGTTTTTT.

This clonotype was detected ten times or more. This chain links TRBV5-1 with TRBJ2-1, with TRBD1 as a possible D gene (6 bases). The germline CDR1 and CDR2 sequences are SGHRS and YFSETQ. Deletions cut 4 bases from V and 5 bases from J, with 16 bases between. The CDR3 is 15 amino acids. CDR3 nucleotides: TGCGCCAGCAGCCCACCGGGACAAGACCACAATGAGCAGTTCTTC. As protein: CASSPPGQDHNEQFF. The full variable domain, with the rest looked up from reference TRBV5-1 and TRBJ2-1, is KAGVTQTPRYLIKTRGQQVTLSCSPISGHRSVSWYQQTPGQGLQFLFEYFSETQRNKGNFPGRFSGRQFSNSRSEMNVSTLELGDSALYLCASSPPGQDHNEQFFGPGTRLTVL.

The table lists this clonotype with a few counts. The V gene is TRBV5-1, the J gene TRBJ2-2, with TRBD1 matching 7 bases. The germline gives CDR1 SGHRS, CDR2 YFSETQ. The CDR3 extends over 15 amino acids. With 6 bases clipped from V and 3 bases from J, the junction kept 8 bases outside the gene matches. For the CDR3, the DNA is TGCGCCAGCACTCACCGGGACAGATACACCGGGGAGCTGTTTTTT. Translating it yields CASTHRDRYTGELFF.

Ten or more counts support this clonotype. This sequence joins TRBV5-6 and TRBJ2-7, with 12 positions matching TRBD2. After removal of 7 bases from V and 5 bases from J, the junction contained 7 bases not matched to a gene. The CDR3 consists of 14 residues. The germline gives CDR1 SGHDT, CDR2 YYEEEE. The CDR3 DNA sequence: TGTGCCAGCGCGACTAGCGGGAGTTTGAACGAGCAGTACTTC. It codes for CASATSGSLNEQYF.

This clonotype was recorded at least ten times. The V and J genes are TRBV12-3 or TRBV12-4 and TRBJ2-3; no firm D call. V was trimmed by 6 bases and J by 6 bases, leaving 7 bases between them. This CDR3 comprises 11 residues. CDR3 in amino acids: CASRASDTQYF. CDR3 coding DNA: TGTGCCAGCAGGGCCTCCGATACGCAGTATTTT.

This clonotype was detected many times. The CDR3 DNA is TGTGCCAGCGGACGGGGGGGGTACAATGAGCAGTTCTTC. It is translated as CASGRGGYNEQFF. The rearrangement links TRBV2 to TRBJ2-1; 8 positions agree with TRBD2. The CDR3 runs to 13 residues. The germline CDR1 and CDR2 sequences are SNHLY and FYNNEI. V trimming: 8 bases; J trimming: 4 bases; junction bases outside the gene matches: 4.

This clonotype came up many times. The chain uses TRBV4-1 and TRBJ2-1; D call uncertain. The CDR3 extends over 13 amino acids. Trimming left V 3 bases short and J 6 bases short, with 9 bases between. Per the germline V gene, CDR1 is MGHRA and CDR2 is YSYEKL. CDR3 DNA sequence: TGCGCCAGCAGCCAGGGAAAAGCCAATGAGCAGTTCTTC. As protein: CASSQGKANEQFF.

This clonotype was seen a few times. The rearrangement links TRBV5-1 to TRBJ1-1, with 7 bases aligning to TRBD1. Per the germline V gene, CDR1 is SGHRS and CDR2 is YFSETQ. This CDR3 region has 14 residues. V gave up 6 bases and J gave up 0 bases; unmatched junction bases: 5. The chain's CDR3 is CASTRQGLNTEAFF. For the CDR3, the DNA is TGCGCCAGCACCAGACAGGGACTGAACACTGAAGCTTTCTTT.

This clonotype has a handful of counts. The chain employs TRBV4-1 and TRBJ2-2, with D possibly matching TRBD1 (6 bases). The CDR3 is 15 amino acids. V shed 1 base and J shed 5 bases, with 11 bases lying between them. CDR1 is MGHRA and CDR2 is YSYEKL in the germline V gene. CDR3 sequence: CASSQAGASTGELFF. The CDR3, as DNA: TGCGCCAGCAGCCAAGCAGGGGCGTCGACCGGGGAGCTGTTTTTT.

This clonotype was detected only a few times. This chain connects TRBV27 to TRBJ2-3; TRBD2 aligns across 8 bases. The CDR3 loop spans 15 amino acids. Germline loops: CDR1 MNHEY, CDR2 SMNVEV (reference sequence). J lost 10 bases, V lost 3 bases, and 12 bases had no gene match. The CDR3 sequence: CASSLVAGGPLAQYF. In DNA, the CDR3 is TGTGCCAGCAGTTTGGTGGCGGGAGGCCCTCTTGCGCAGTATTTT.

This clonotype was observed a few times. The V call is TRBV13, the J call TRBJ2-5; 10 bases are a match to TRBD2. The CDR3 runs to 16 residues. Germline loops: CDR1 PRHDT, CDR2 FYEKMQ (reference sequence). Trimming took 4 bases from V and 3 from J; bases not matched to a gene: 8. The CDR3 nucleotides read TGTGCCAGCAGCTCCCGGACTAGCGGCCTTAAAGAGACCCAGTACTTC. This translates into CASSSRTSGLKETQYF.

The sample holds a few counts of this clonotype. V is TRBV7-9 and J is TRBJ2-3; the D gene is possibly TRBD1 (6 bases). Between the trimmed V and J ends, which lost 8 bases and 4 bases, there was a span of 13 bases. CDR3 length: 13 residues. CDR1 and CDR2 from the germline V gene are SEHNR and FQNEAQ (reference sequence). DNA of the CDR3: TGTGCCAGCCGTGTGGGGGCAGCAGATACGCAGTATTTT. Residues: CASRVGAADTQYF.

In its sample, this clonotype was seen a few times. The rearrangement joins TRBV28 to TRBJ2-1; D unresolved. The CDR3 runs to 14 residues. V was clipped by 4 bases and J by 1 base, with 8 bases between them. Germline V gene data show CDR1 as MDHEN and CDR2 as SYDVKM. The CDR3 bases are TGTGCCAGCAGTTCTTTACTATCCTACAATGAGCAGTTCTTC. It specifies CASSSLLSYNEQFF.